A single sample is the source of the 5 T cell receptor beta chains below, sequenced in a study of blood T cell repertoires in COVID-19. The repertoire was sequenced with immunoSEQ multiplex PCR; TCRdb's copy has only in-frame clones and lacks some. The table lists a few hundred thousand clones, roughly 90% of them singletons, with roughly 3% in the top ten. The sequenced sample consisted of PBMCs or T cells enriched from blood (not recorded which). Receptors were obtained from a woman aged 25 to 45 who had recovered from COVID-19.

The genes are TRBV5-1 and TRBJ1-4; no clear D. This CDR3 spans 14 amino acids. Between the trimmed V and J ends, which lost 5 bases and 2 bases, there was a span of 10 bases. CDR1 and CDR2 from the germline V gene are SGHRS and YFSETQ. The DNA for the CDR3 is TGCGCCAGCAGTTCAACCGAGACTAATGAAAAACTGTTTTTT. It translates to CASSSTETNEKLFF.

As DNA, the CDR3 is TGTGCCAGCTCACCGGACAGTAGGGGTGGCTACACCTTC. It is translated as CASSPDSRGGYTF. This chain connects TRBV18 to TRBJ1-2; tentatively, D is TRBD1 (6 bases). Looked up from germline, CDR1 is KGHSH and CDR2 is LQKENI. V lost 3 bases, J lost 7 bases, and 12 bases lay in between. This CDR3 has 13 residues.

This clone was detected once. The J gene is TRBJ2-1, the V gene TRBV19; the match to TRBD2 covers 8 bases. There are 16 residues in the CDR3. J was trimmed by 4 bases and V by 5 bases; bases with no gene match: 10. Per germline, CDR1 LNHDA and CDR2 SQIVND (reference sequence). The CDR3 loop reads CASSATRLALYNEQFF. DNA for the CDR3: TGTGCCAGTAGTGCTACCAGACTAGCGTTATACAATGAGCAGTTCTTC.

The CDR3 DNA sequence: TGTGCCAGCAATCACGACTCCACACCATACAATGAGCAGTTCTTC. It specifies CASNHDSTPYNEQFF. J is TRBJ2-1 and V is TRBV6-5, with unresolved D. Germline CDR1 is MNHEY and CDR2 is SVGAGI. The CDR3 loop spans 15 amino acids. V shed 7 bases and J shed 4 bases, with 17 bases lying between them.

The chain couples TRBV6-1 to TRBJ2-3, with 9 bases matching TRBD2. CDR1 is MNHNS and CDR2 is SASEGT in the germline V gene. The CDR3 is 16 amino acids. J was trimmed by 5 bases and V by 2 bases; bases with no gene match: 8. The CDR3 nucleotides read TGTGCCAGCAGTGAACGGCGGGGGGGCTTGGGAGATACGCAGTATTTT. Its protein is CASSERRGGLGDTQYF.